The 2 T cell receptor beta chains below all came from one sample that was sequenced in a study of monozygotic twins with inflammatory bowel disease. TCRdb re-called the 5' RACE reads; one entry per CDR3 protein, DNA not given. The sample table includes a few hundred thousand distinct CDR3 sequences. Source material: blood. These receptors were collected from a human donor with ulcerative colitis or Crohn's disease, or a healthy co-twin of an affected twin (not recorded which).

The rearrangement joins TRBV24-1 to TRBJ2-1; TCRdb designates TRBD1, a call that cannot be tested without DNA. Germline V gene data show CDR1 as KGHDR and CDR2 as SFDVKD. This CDR3 comprises 16 residues. CDR3: CATSDSHRGAYNEQFF.

The V and J genes are TRBV12-3 or TRBV12-4 and TRBJ2-7; TCRdb picks TRBD1, but there is no DNA to check that call. The CDR3 is 13 amino acids. CDR3 residues: CASSPRDRDEQYF.